A single sample gave rise to the 8 T cell receptor beta chains below, sequenced in a study of CD8 T cells in ankylosing spondylitis. TCRdb called the 5' RACE reads again in MiXCR, with one record for every CDR3 protein. The profile shows roughly 440,000 distinct CDR3 sequences, 15% to 20% of them singletons. The antigens these receptors bind are not known. Study-level results: A motif in TCR beta, a set of eight highly homologous variants, appeared characteristic of ankylosing spondylitis blood.

The sample taken for sequencing was blood, either unsorted or a sorted T cell fraction (not recorded which). These receptors all stem from a male donor with ankylosing spondylitis.

This clonotype has a handful of counts. V and J are TRBV7-2 and TRBJ2-7; 7 bases are a match to TRBD1. The germline V gene encodes CDR1 SGHTA and CDR2 FQGNSA. The CDR3 has 14 residues. V gave up 7 bases and J gave up 6 bases; unmatched junction bases: 12. The CDR3 DNA reads TGTGCCAGCATGCGACTGACAGGGTCTGGCGAGCAGTACTTC. This translates into CASMRLTGSGEQYF.

This clonotype has only one observation. CDR3 in amino acids: CASTRGLGGLQETQYF. DNA of the CDR3: TGTGCCAGCACCCGGGGACTCGGGGGCCTCCAAGAGACCCAGTACTTC. V is TRBV12-3 or TRBV12-4 and J is TRBJ2-5; D possibly matches TRBD1 or TRBD2 (6 bases each). With 7 bases removed from V and 1 base from J, the gap between germline ends came to 19 bases. The CDR3 contains 16 residues.

Many counts were recorded for this clonotype. The V gene is TRBV25-1, the J gene TRBJ1-1, with TRBD1 as a possible D gene (5 bases). The V end lost 2 bases, the J end lost 4 bases, and 11 bases lay between the germline ends. The CDR3 is made up of 14 amino acids. Germline-derived CDR1 and CDR2 are MGHDK and SYGVNS. Here the CDR3 DNA reads TGTGCCAGCAGTGAAGGAGGGGTGGGCACTGAAGCTTTCTTT. Translation: CASSEGGVGTEAFF.

This clonotype has only a few counts. The chain is built from TRBV3-1 and TRBJ1-1; D is ambiguous. Trimming removed 5 bases from V and 6 bases from J, with 7 bases in between. The CDR3 has 11 residues. Germline lookup yields CDR1 LGHDT and CDR2 YNNKEL (reference sequence). The CDR3 sequence: CASSGVAEAFF. The CDR3 region has the DNA TGTGCCAGCAGCGGGGTGGCTGAAGCTTTCTTT.

The chain employs TRBV5-1 and TRBJ2-6; D not certain. The V and J ends lost 4 bases and 0 bases respectively, with 17 bases between them. This CDR3 spans 18 amino acids. CDR1 and CDR2 (germline): SGHRS, YFSETQ. Here the CDR3 reads CASSQVPRSTSGANVLTF. The CDR3 DNA sequence: TGCGCCAGCAGCCAGGTGCCAAGATCGACCTCTGGGGCCAACGTCCTGACTTTC. Full variable domain (rest looked up from reference TRBV5-1 and TRBJ2-6): KAGVTQTPRYLIKTRGQQVTLSCSPISGHRSVSWYQQTPGQGLQFLFEYFSETQRNKGNFPGRFSGRQFSNSRSEMNVSTLELGDSALYLCASSQVPRSTSGANVLTFGAGSRLTVL.

The chain recombines TRBV20-1 with TRBJ2-7; 12 nucleotides align to TRBD2. Per germline, CDR1 DFQATT and CDR2 SNEGSKA (reference sequence). The V gene end was trimmed by 6 bases and the J gene end by 2 bases; junction bases not matched to a gene: 11. CDR3 length equals 16 residues. The CDR3 loop is CSAPPSGRGPTYEQYF. As DNA, the CDR3 is TGCAGTGCCCCACCTAGCGGGAGGGGGCCTACCTACGAGCAGTACTTC.

This chain joins TRBV6-5 and TRBJ1-3, with D possibly being TRBD1 (5 bases). Between the trimmed V and J ends, which lost 0 bases and 11 bases, there was a span of 20 bases. CDR3 length: 16 residues. Germline V gives CDR1 MNHEY, CDR2 SVGAGI. CDR3 bases: TGTGCCAGCAGTTACTCCGAACGCAGCCAAGGGGTTGCCATATATTTT. This sequence encodes CASSYSERSQGVAIYF.

In its sample, this clonotype was seen a few times. The CDR3 nucleotides read TGTGCCAGCACCTCTAGCGGGGGCCTCCAAGAGACCCAGTACTTC. This gives the protein CASTSSGGLQETQYF. V gene TRBV2 combines with J gene TRBJ2-5; 10 bases match TRBD2. Losses at the gene ends were 7 bases for V and 1 base for J; bases not matched to a gene: 6. The CDR3 is 15 amino acids. Germline V gives CDR1 SNHLY, CDR2 FYNNEI.